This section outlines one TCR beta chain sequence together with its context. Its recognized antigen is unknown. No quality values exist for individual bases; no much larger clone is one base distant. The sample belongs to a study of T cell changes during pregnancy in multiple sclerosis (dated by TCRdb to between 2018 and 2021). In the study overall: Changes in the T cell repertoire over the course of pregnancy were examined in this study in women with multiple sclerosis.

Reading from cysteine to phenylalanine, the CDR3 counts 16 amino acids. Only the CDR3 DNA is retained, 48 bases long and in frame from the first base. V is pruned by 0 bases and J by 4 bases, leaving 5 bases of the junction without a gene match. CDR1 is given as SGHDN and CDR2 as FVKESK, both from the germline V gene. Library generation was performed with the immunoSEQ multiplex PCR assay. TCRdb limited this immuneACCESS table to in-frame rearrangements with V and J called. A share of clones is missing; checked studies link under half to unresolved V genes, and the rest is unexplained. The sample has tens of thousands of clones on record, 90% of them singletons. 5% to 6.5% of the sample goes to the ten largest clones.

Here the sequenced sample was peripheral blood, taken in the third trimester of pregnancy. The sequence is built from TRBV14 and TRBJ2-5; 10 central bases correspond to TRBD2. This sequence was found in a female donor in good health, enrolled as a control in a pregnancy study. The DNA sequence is TGTGCCAGCAGCCAAGATTACAGCGGGAGGGCAGAGACCCAGTACTTC. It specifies CASSQDYSGRAETQYF. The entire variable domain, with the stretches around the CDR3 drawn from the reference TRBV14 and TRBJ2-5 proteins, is EAGVTQFPSHSVIEKGQTVTLRCDPISGHDNLYWYRRVMGKEIKFLLHFVKESKQDESGMPNNRFLAERTGGTYSTLKVQPAELEDSGVYFCASSQDYSGRAETQYFGPGTRLLVL.